The T cell receptor beta chain under discussion was sequenced for a study of blood T cell repertoires in COVID-19. Across the whole study: The United States, Italy and Spain provided the acute and convalescent COVID-19 samples. Sample material is recorded as cDNA or gDNA derived from T cells, B-cell-depleted T cells, or PBMCs.

With 3 bases removed from V and 7 bases from J, the gap between germline ends came to 10 bases. CDR1 and CDR2 (germline): LNHDA, SQIVND (reference sequence). This CDR3 is built from 14 residues. The authors' processing: By means of reference gene primer amplification, nucleated cell counts were estimated. The method was immunoSEQ multiplex PCR; TCRdb's version includes in-frame clones alone and lacks a portion of them. V and J calls and clone size come straight from that table; D and trimming were deduced from the DNA. The sample lists 270,000 or so clones; approximately 81% were seen once. The sequence was collected from a woman in her late teens or twenties with acute or convalescent COVID-19. The chain carries TRBV19 and TRBJ1-6, with D maybe TRBD1 (5 bases). The sample comprised peripheral blood. In DNA, the CDR3 is TGTGCCAGTAGTATCGGGGGAGTGAATTCACCCCTCCACTTT. Amino acid sequence: CASSIGGVNSPLHF. Based on the CDR3 plus reference TRBV19 and TRBJ1-6, the full variable domain is DGGITQSPKYLFRKEGQNVTLSCEQNLNHDAMYWYRQDPGQGLRLIYYSQIVNDFQKGDIAEGYSVSREKKESFPLTVTSAQKNPTAFYLCASSIGGVNSPLHFGNGTRLTVT.